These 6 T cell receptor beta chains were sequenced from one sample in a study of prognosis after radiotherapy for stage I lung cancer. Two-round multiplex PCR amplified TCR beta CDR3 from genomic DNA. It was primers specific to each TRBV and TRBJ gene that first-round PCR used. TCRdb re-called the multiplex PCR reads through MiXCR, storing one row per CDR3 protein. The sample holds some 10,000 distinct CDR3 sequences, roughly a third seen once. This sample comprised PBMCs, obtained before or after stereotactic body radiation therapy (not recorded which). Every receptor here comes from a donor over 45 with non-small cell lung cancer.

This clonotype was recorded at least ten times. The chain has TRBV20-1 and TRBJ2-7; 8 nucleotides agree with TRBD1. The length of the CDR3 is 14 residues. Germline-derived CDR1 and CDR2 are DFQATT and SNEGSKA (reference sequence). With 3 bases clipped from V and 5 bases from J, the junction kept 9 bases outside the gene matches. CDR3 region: CSARGTGGLNEQYF. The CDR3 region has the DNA TGCAGTGCTAGGGGAACAGGGGGTTTAAACGAGCAGTACTTC.

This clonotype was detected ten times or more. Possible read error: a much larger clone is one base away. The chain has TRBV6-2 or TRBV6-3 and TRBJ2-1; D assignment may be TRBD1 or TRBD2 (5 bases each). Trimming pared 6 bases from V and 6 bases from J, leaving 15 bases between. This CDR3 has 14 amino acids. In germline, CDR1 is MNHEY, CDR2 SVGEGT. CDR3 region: CASSDGDLSNEQFF. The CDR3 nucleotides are TGTGCCAGCAGCGACGGGGACCTAAGCAATGAGCAGTTCTTC.

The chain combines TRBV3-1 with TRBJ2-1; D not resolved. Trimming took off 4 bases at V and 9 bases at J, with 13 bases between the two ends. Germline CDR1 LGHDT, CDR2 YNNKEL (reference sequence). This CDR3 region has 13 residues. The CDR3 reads CASSRSLSGEQFF. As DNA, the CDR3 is TGTGCCAGCAGCCGATCCTTGTCGGGTGAGCAGTTCTTC.

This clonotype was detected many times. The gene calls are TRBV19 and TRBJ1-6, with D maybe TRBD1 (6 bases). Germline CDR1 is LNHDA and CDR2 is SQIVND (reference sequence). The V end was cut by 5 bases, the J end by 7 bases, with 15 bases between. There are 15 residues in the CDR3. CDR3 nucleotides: TGTGCCAGTAGTCCGTACACAGGGCCGAATTCACCCCTCCACTTT. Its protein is CASSPYTGPNSPLHF.

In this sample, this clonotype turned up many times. The CDR3 spells CASRRTGRNDNYGYTF. For the CDR3, the DNA is TGTGCCAGCAGGAGAACAGGGAGGAATGATAACTATGGCTACACCTTC. The V and J genes are TRBV6-1 and TRBJ1-2, with D possibly TRBD1 on 6 matching bases. The CDR3 runs 16 residues. Germline assignment: CDR1 MNHNS and CDR2 SASEGT. Trimming took off 6 bases at V and 1 base at J, with 18 bases between the two ends.

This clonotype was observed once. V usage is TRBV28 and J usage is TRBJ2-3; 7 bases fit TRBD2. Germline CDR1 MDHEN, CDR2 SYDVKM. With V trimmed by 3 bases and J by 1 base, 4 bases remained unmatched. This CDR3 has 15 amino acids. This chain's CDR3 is CASSLSGGGTDTQYF. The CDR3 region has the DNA TGTGCCAGCAGTTTGTCGGGAGGTGGCACAGATACGCAGTATTTT.